Following are 18 T cell receptor beta chains from one sample sequenced in a study of CD8 T cells in ankylosing spondylitis (dated by TCRdb to 2016 to 2017). What these receptors recognize is not known. Library generation was performed with 5' RACE. Instrument used: Illumina HiSeq 2500. TCRdb ran its own pipeline on the public reads, namely fastp trimming at Q25 and MiXCR clone calling, and kept in-frame beta chains. All rows with the same CDR3 protein become a single entry with the most common DNA and genes. This sample is represented by 400,000 or so distinct CDR3 sequences; roughly a quarter of them were singletons. The ten most abundant clones make up approximately 1% of the sample. General study outcomes and caveats: Blood from ankylosing spondylitis patients appeared to be characterized by a TCR beta motif made up of 8 or 9 highly homologous amino acid variants.

Sequenced input: blood, either unsorted or a sorted T cell fraction (not recorded which). The receptors derive from a male donor with ankylosing spondylitis.

The rearrangement links TRBV7-2 to TRBJ2-3; 8 nucleotides agree with TRBD2. The V gene end was trimmed by 5 bases and the J gene end by 4 bases; junction bases not matched to a gene: 8. The CDR3 length is 15 residues. Germline V CDR1 and CDR2: SGHTA, FQGNSA. This chain's CDR3 is CASSRSGMSADTQYF. In nucleotides, the CDR3 is TGTGCCAGCAGCCGTAGCGGGATGAGCGCAGATACGCAGTATTTT.

The genes are TRBV18 and TRBJ1-5, with 10 bases fitting TRBD1. The CDR3 sequence is 17 residues long. Germline assignment: CDR1 KGHSH and CDR2 LQKENI. Trimming at V came to 3 bases and at J to 2 bases, leaving 7 bases not matched to a gene. This CDR3 reads CASSPRDRGLGNQPQHF. DNA for the CDR3: TGTGCCAGCTCACCGAGGGACAGGGGTTTGGGCAATCAGCCCCAGCATTTT.

In its sample, this clonotype was seen a few times. The chain couples TRBV10-2 to TRBJ2-1, with 8 bases identical to TRBD2. The V and J ends lost 5 bases and 11 bases, in that order; junction bases with no gene match: 5. The germline V gene encodes CDR1 WSHSY and CDR2 SAAADI. The CDR3 covers 12 residues. CDR3 nucleotides: TGCGCCAGCAGTCCACTAGCGGAAAAGCAGTTCTTC. This gives the protein CASSPLAEKQFF.

The rearrangement uses TRBV30 and TRBJ2-1; D gene uncertain. V lost 3 bases and J lost 4, with 10 bases in between. This CDR3 contains 13 residues. Germline CDR1 GTSNPN, CDR2 SVGIG (reference sequence). The CDR3 region has the DNA TGTGCCTGGAGCCCCGGTCAGTACAATGAGCAGTTCTTC. Amino acids: CAWSPGQYNEQFF. Full variable domain (outside the CDR3, taken from reference TRBV30 and TRBJ2-1): SQTIHQWPATLVQPVGSPLSLECTVEGTSNPNLYWYRQAAGRGLQLLFYSVGIGQISSEVPQNLSASRPQDRQFILSSKKLLLSDSGFYLCAWSPGQYNEQFFGPGTRLTVL.

V usage is TRBV7-7 and J usage is TRBJ1-2, with 8 bases matching TRBD1. From germline, CDR1 is SSHAT and CDR2 FNYEAQ (reference sequence). The CDR3 sequence is 17 residues long. The V gene end was trimmed by 0 bases and the J gene end by 1 base; junction bases not matched to a gene: 7. The CDR3 sequence: CASSLAAWDRHNYGYTF. The CDR3 nucleotides read TGTGCCAGCAGCTTAGCCGCCTGGGACAGGCATAACTATGGCTACACCTTC.

V is TRBV2 and J is TRBJ1-2, with D possibly TRBD1 on 6 matching bases. From germline, CDR1 is SNHLY and CDR2 FYNNEI. V lost 7 bases and J lost 4, with 16 bases in between. The CDR3 totals 14 residues. The CDR3 is CASTVRGQLYGYTF. DNA for the CDR3: TGTGCCAGCACCGTCCGCGGACAGCTCTATGGCTACACCTTC.

The J gene is TRBJ2-7, the V gene TRBV10-2, with D perhaps TRBD2 (6 bases). Germline V CDR1 and CDR2: WSHSY, SAAADI. This CDR3 is built from 15 residues. Trimming took off 4 bases at V and 5 bases at J, with 18 bases between the two ends. CDR3 DNA: TGCGCCAGCAGTGGAGGCGGGGTTGGATACCACGAGCAGTACGTC. Protein sequence: CASSGGGVGYHEQYV.

The chain combines TRBV11-3 with TRBJ1-5; D remains ambiguous. Per the germline V gene, CDR1 is SGHNT and CDR2 is YENEEA. This CDR3 is 16 amino acids long. Trimming pared 0 bases from V and 5 bases from J, leaving 14 bases between. The CDR3 bases are TGTGCCAGCAGCTTAGATAGGTGGCAGTCAGATCAGCCCCAGCATTTT. This encodes CASSLDRWQSDQPQHF.

The chain combines TRBV7-6 with TRBJ2-2, with no clear D. Germline V gene lookup returns CDR1 SGHVS and CDR2 FNYEAQ. The germline V and J ends were trimmed by 4 bases and 3 bases, with 12 bases remaining between them. The CDR3 has 15 residues. The CDR3 DNA sequence: TGTGCCAGCAGCTCACTTAGGTCGGACACCGGGGAGCTGTTTTTT. This encodes CASSSLRSDTGELFF.

The table lists this clonotype with a few counts. This rearrangement joins TRBV12-3 or TRBV12-4 to TRBJ1-1, with TRBD1 matching over 7 bases. The CDR3 runs 15 residues. The V and J ends lost 5 bases and 1 base, in that order; junction bases with no gene match: 7. The CDR3 loop reads CASSTTGSGNTEAFF. DNA for the CDR3: TGTGCCAGCAGTACGACAGGGTCCGGGAACACTGAAGCTTTCTTT.

The J gene is TRBJ1-3, the V gene TRBV21-1; the table's D call of TRBD1 was not tested on the DNA. TRBV21-1 is a pseudogene. This CDR3 is 16 amino acids long. The CDR3 reads CASSIRQGPSGNTIYF. CDR3 nucleotides: TGTGCCAGCAGCATACGACAGGGTCCCTCTGGAAACACCATATATTTT.

This clonotype occurred a few times. The genes are TRBV5-1 and TRBJ1-4; D is unresolved. The CDR3 totals 15 residues. Germline CDR1 SGHRS, CDR2 YFSETQ. The V end lost 2 bases, the J end lost 1 base, and 9 bases lay between the germline ends. CDR3 sequence (DNA): TGCGCCAGCAGCTTCATGGTGGGAACTAATGAAAAACTGTTTTTT. This gives the protein CASSFMVGTNEKLFF.

The chain uses TRBV20-1 and TRBJ2-7, with TRBD1 matching 7 bases. Trimming took 4 bases from V and 0 from J; bases not matched to a gene: 6. Germline V gene lookup returns CDR1 DFQATT and CDR2 SNEGSKA (reference sequence). The CDR3 is made up of 14 amino acids. The CDR3 region is CSAKAGTDSYEQYV. As DNA, the CDR3 is TGCAGTGCTAAAGCCGGGACAGACTCCTACGAGCAGTACGTC.

This clonotype was detected once. The J gene is TRBJ2-1, the V gene TRBV20-1, with D possibly matching TRBD1 (5 bases). V lost 0 bases and J 5 bases, leaving 14 bases between the germline ends. CDR3 length: 15 residues. Germline V gives CDR1 DFQATT, CDR2 SNEGSKA (reference sequence). DNA for the CDR3: TGCAGTGCTAGAGATCGGCCCCCACAGGACAATGAGCAGTTCTTC. Protein sequence: CSARDRPPQDNEQFF.

The chain employs TRBV6-5 and TRBJ2-7; a possible D gene is TRBD2 (5 bases). The CDR3 runs to 15 residues. V was shortened by 0 bases and J by 2 bases, with 11 bases between the two germline ends. The germline CDR1 and CDR2 sequences are MNHEY and SVGAGI. CDR3 coding DNA: TGTGCCAGCAGTTACTCGGCGGGCCGAACCTACGAGCAGTACGTC. Translated: CASSYSAGRTYEQYV.

This clonotype was seen just once. The CDR3 bases are TGTGCCACCAGCAGAGACAGAAATTACGAGCATTACGTC. Amino acid sequence: CATSRDRNYEHYV. The gene calls are TRBV15 and TRBJ2-7; D unclear. There are 13 residues in the CDR3. In germline, CDR1 is LNHNV, CDR2 YYDKDF (reference sequence).

The chain has TRBV15 and TRBJ2-5; possible D gene TRBD1, 5 bases. Germline V gene sequence: CDR1 LNHNV, CDR2 YYDKDF (reference sequence). V shed 0 bases and J shed 4 bases, with 12 bases lying between them. The CDR3 length is 15 residues. In DNA, the CDR3 is TGTGCCACCAGCAGAGATTGGGGCATGGGAGAGACCCAGTACTTC. Its protein is CATSRDWGMGETQYF.

This chain links TRBV4-2 with TRBJ2-1; 11 bases fit TRBD1. This CDR3 has 17 residues. CDR1 and CDR2 from the germline V gene are LGHNA and YNFKEQ. V gave up 0 bases and J gave up 10 bases; unmatched junction bases: 11. The DNA of the CDR3 is TGTGCCAGCAGCCAAGATGGAACCCGGGACAGGGGGTACGAGCAGTTCTTC. Its protein product is CASSQDGTRDRGYEQFF.